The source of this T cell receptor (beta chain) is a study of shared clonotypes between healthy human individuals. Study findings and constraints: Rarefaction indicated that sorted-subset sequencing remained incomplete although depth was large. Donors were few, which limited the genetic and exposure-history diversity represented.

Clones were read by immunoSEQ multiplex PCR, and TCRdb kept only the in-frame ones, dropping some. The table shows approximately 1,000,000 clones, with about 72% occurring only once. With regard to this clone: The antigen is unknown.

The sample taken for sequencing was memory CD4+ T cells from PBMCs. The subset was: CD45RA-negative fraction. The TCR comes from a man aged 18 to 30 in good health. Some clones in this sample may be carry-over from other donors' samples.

Here the CDR3 reads CASSPLATGTPYGYTF. The CDR3 coding sequence is TGTGCCAGCTCACCTCTCGCGACAGGGACACCCTATGGCTACACCTTC. The chain carries TRBV18 and TRBJ1-2; 7 bases are a match to TRBD1. Looked up from germline, CDR1 is KGHSH and CDR2 is LQKENI. Germline trimming cut 3 bases from V and 4 bases from J; bases unmatched to any gene: 11. The CDR3 sequence is 16 residues long.